This T cell receptor beta chain was captured in a study of CD8+ T cells in alopecia areata (dated by TCRdb to the late 2010s). Describing the broader study: The treated patients took part in an open-label pilot trial in which moderate-to-severe alopecia areata was treated with oral tofacitinib at 5 to 10 mg twice daily. On the human side, TCRbeta sequencing was run on scalp tissue and on sorted CD4+ and CD8+ peripheral blood T cells from healthy controls and from alopecia areata patients with either patchy or totalis/universalis disease. Biopsies were taken from tofacitinib-treated patients at baseline and at 4 and 24 weeks of treatment, and a later scalp biopsy was taken in several of the tofacitinib-treated patients. Tofacitinib was administered for 6 to 18 months, and 6 months of follow-up off drug were then conducted to assess delayed response and recurrence. In treated patients, disease severity was measured using the SALT score, which gives the percentage of scalp surface area affected. High-throughput TCRbeta sequencing was used to examine T cell clonal expansion in alopecia areata in both the C3H/HeJ mouse model and human patients. TCRbeta CDR3 regions were amplified by immunoSEQ multiplex PCR with 35 Vbeta forward and 13 Jbeta reverse primers. RNA was extracted with the PAXgene miRNA kit for fixed scalp, the miRNeasy kit for PBMCs, and the RNeasy kit for mouse skin. Scalp clonality was compared across normal scalp (n=4), patchy alopecia areata scalp (n=8), and alopecia totalis/universalis scalp (n=8). Study-level results and caveats: During tofacitinib treatment, many expanded lesional clones stuck around in both scalp and blood, and this persistence may partly explain why relapse happens after treatment is stopped. Shared TCR sequences between patients were less evident than in mice, which may be partly attributable to HLA diversity in the patient population. Higher clonality and more expanded CD8+ clones were observed in lesional scalp than in normal scalp, particularly in alopecia totalis/universalis, a finding suggestive of antigenic drive. Unlike mouse skin, which is dominated by gammadelta T cells, normal human skin has resident alphabeta T cells that are also sequenced, and this complicates analysis of the scalp TCR repertoire. Tofacitinib significantly lowered scalp clonality and the number of expanded CD8+ clones among the top 100 scalp clones. Because the treated cohort was small and had only one nonresponder, larger studies are needed to examine links between baseline CD8+ expansion and response.

Turning to this clone: This clone's antigen is unknown. Base qualities are not provided; no much larger clone lies one nucleotide away.

Interpreted using the paper, the time point label stands for: more than three weeks on oral tofacitinib. The treatment or condition tag for this specimen amounts to: oral pan-JAK inhibitor, 5-10 mg twice daily. Lesional scalp punch biopsies and peripheral blood were collected from alopecia areata patients. PBMCs were isolated by density centrifugation and stained for CD3, CD4 and CD8, and CD4+ and CD8+ T cells were sorted on a FACSAria. Libraries were constructed by the immunoSEQ multiplex PCR assay. To provide template for TCR sequencing, every sample had RNA extracted and reverse transcribed into cDNA. First-strand cDNA was synthesized with SuperScript III using a 2:1 mix of oligo-dT and random hexamers. A synthetic immune receptor repertoire was used to measure amplification bias, and any remaining bias was corrected computationally. From the authors' description of their analysis: Raw reads were preprocessed to remove errors, and CDR3 was defined by IMGT conventions from the conserved cysteine to phenylalanine. Clonality was calculated as 1 minus Shannon entropy normalized by log2 of the number of productive unique TCRs. Whether each scalp clone was CD4 or CD8 was inferred by checking scalp TCRbeta sequences against the CD4 and CD8 repertoires from sorted blood. TCRdb provides this immuneACCESS table in a form limited to in-frame rearrangements. Some clones are lacking; in checked studies, under half of them reflect an unresolved V gene, and why the rest are absent is not known. The DNA was the basis for D and trimming; V, J and clone size are from that table. In this sample the table shows about 120,000 clones, roughly 60% of which occur a single time. 30% of the sample is taken by the ten largest.

CDR1 and CDR2, looked up from the germline V gene (reference sequence), are MNHEY and SMNVEV. V is cut back by 6 bases and J by 3 bases, with 5 bases in the junction unmatched. The CDR3 sequence holds 13 residues, the cysteine and phenylalanine included. Only CDR3 DNA remains: 39 bases, in frame from the first base. The clonotype was recovered from a human donor with alopecia areata. This specimen consisted of CD8+ T cells sorted from blood, obtained at week 4, from a patient treated with tofacitinib. The chain uses TRBV27 and TRBJ2-7; TRBD2 lines up with 7 middle nucleotides. This receptor carries the CDR3 CASSLAGVYEQYF. The nucleotide sequence is given as TGTGCCAGCAGCCTCGCGGGGGTCTACGAGCAGTACTTC.